The 25 T cell receptor beta chains listed next were all sequenced from one sample in a study of shared clonotypes between healthy human individuals. Clones were sequenced by immunoSEQ multiplex PCR, and TCRdb holds only the in-frame ones, with some missing. This sample carries 2 million to 2.5 million clones, approximately 96% of them seen once, and the ten largest clones take 0.1% to 0.15%. Sequencing input: naive CD4+ T cells sorted from blood. Subset specified: CD45RA+ positively selected. These receptors were taken from a man aged 18-30 years in good health.

This rearrangement joins TRBV7-9 to TRBJ2-1, with a weak D call TRBD1 (5 bases). The CDR3 loop spans 16 amino acids. Germline CDR1 SEHNR, CDR2 FQNEAQ (reference sequence). Trimming cost V 5 bases and J 7 bases, with 21 bases left between them. The chain's CDR3 is CASSPQGRRRGNEQFF. CDR3 coding DNA: TGTGCCAGCAGCCCCCAGGGTAGAAGGAGAGGAAATGAGCAGTTCTTC. The whole variable domain, filled in from reference TRBV7-9 and TRBJ2-1, reads DTGVSQNPRHKITKRGQNVTFRCDPISEHNRLYWYRQTLGQGPEFLTYFQNEAQLEKSRLLSDRFSAERPKGSFSTLEIQRTEQGDSAMYLCASSPQGRRRGNEQFFGPGTRLTVL.

The chain uses TRBV27 and TRBJ2-2, with D perhaps matching TRBD1 (5 bases). V dropped 6 bases and J dropped 3 bases, with 8 bases sitting between them. Germline V CDR1 and CDR2: MNHEY, SMNVEV (reference sequence). The CDR3 loop spans 13 amino acids. The CDR3 protein is CASRTGYTGELFF. For the CDR3, the DNA is TGTGCCAGCAGAACAGGTTACACCGGGGAGCTGTTTTTT.

There are a few counts of this clone. Other DNA sequences in this specimen translate into the identical CDR3. V gene TRBV7-9 combines with J gene TRBJ1-5; weak D call: TRBD1 (5 bases). Trimming took 0 bases from V and 6 from J, leaving 9 bases between them. The V gene's germline CDR1 is SEHNR and CDR2 FQNEAQ (reference sequence). The CDR3 length is 14 residues. CDR3 sequence: CASSLAPGGQPQHF. In nucleotides, the CDR3 is TGTGCCAGCAGCTTAGCTCCCGGGGGTCAGCCCCAGCATTTT.

This rearrangement joins TRBV18 to TRBJ1-5, with TRBD1 identical over 7 bases. This CDR3 is built from 14 residues. Germline CDR1 KGHSH, CDR2 LQKENI. V lost 3 bases to trimming and J lost 5 bases; unmatched junction nucleotides: 4. The CDR3 sequence is CASSPRQGDQPQHF. The CDR3 region has the DNA TGTGCCAGCTCACCCCGACAGGGTGATCAGCCCCAGCATTTT.

The DNA of the CDR3 is TGTGCCAGCAGCCAGGGGGACCTCTATGGCTACACCTTC. Protein: CASSQGDLYGYTF. The chain carries TRBV27 and TRBJ1-2; TRBD1 matches at 7 bases. The V gene's germline CDR1 is MNHEY and CDR2 SMNVEV (reference sequence). The trim removed 6 bases at V and 4 bases at J, leaving 5 bases unmatched. The CDR3 loop spans 13 amino acids.

In this sample, this clone turned up a few times. Written as DNA, the CDR3 is TGCGCCAGCAGCCCCCTCAAGACAGGTCTAAAGGGCTACACCTTC. It specifies CASSPLKTGLKGYTF. The V and J genes are TRBV4-1 and TRBJ1-2, with D possibly TRBD1 on 6 matching bases. The CDR3 has 15 amino acids. Trimming stripped 4 bases from V and 8 bases from J, with 20 bases between. CDR1 is MGHRA and CDR2 is YSYEKL in the germline V gene.

The chain joins TRBV2 to TRBJ2-7; perhaps D is TRBD1 or TRBD2 (5 bases each). Germline assignment: CDR1 SNHLY and CDR2 FYNNEI. V dropped 8 bases and J dropped 1 base, with 12 bases sitting between them. The CDR3 contains 13 residues. CDR3 sequence reads: CASGRQLSYEQYF. The CDR3 DNA follows: TGTGCCAGCGGGAGACAGTTATCCTACGAGCAGTACTTC. Drawing the rest from reference TRBV2 and TRBJ2-7, the complete variable domain is EPEVTQTPSHQVTQMGQEVILRCVPISNHLYFYWYRQILGQKVEFLVSFYNNEISEKSEIFDDQFSVERPDGSNFTLKIRSTKLEDSAMYFCASGRQLSYEQYFGPGTRLTVT.

CDR3 amino acids: CAWSRRRVKNEQFF. CDR3 nucleotide sequence: TGTGCCTGGAGTCGGAGAAGGGTGAAAAATGAGCAGTTCTTC. The rearrangement links TRBV30 to TRBJ2-1; no reliable D call. The CDR3 consists of 14 residues. Germline V gene data show CDR1 as GTSNPN and CDR2 as SVGIG (reference sequence). Trimming shortened V by 2 bases and J by 7 bases, and 15 bases separated the two germline ends.

This chain joins TRBV2 and TRBJ1-3; tentative D call: TRBD1 (5 bases). CDR1 is SNHLY and CDR2 is FYNNEI in the germline V gene. V dropped 4 bases and J dropped 4 bases, with 8 bases sitting between them. The CDR3 has 13 amino acids. The CDR3 sequence: CASSGGVGNTIYF. The CDR3 DNA reads TGTGCCAGCAGTGGAGGGGTGGGAAACACCATATATTTT.

The chain combines TRBV10-3 with TRBJ2-5; 13 positions match TRBD2. The trim removed 10 bases at V and 3 bases at J, leaving 5 bases unmatched. The CDR3 runs 14 residues. In germline, CDR1 is ENHRY, CDR2 SYGVKD. For the CDR3, the DNA is TGTGCCAGCGGGACTAGCGGGGCGAAAGAGACCCAGTACTTC. This gives the protein CASGTSGAKETQYF.

The rearrangement joins TRBV9 to TRBJ1-3; no reliable D call. The V end was cut by 4 bases, the J end by 2 bases, with 10 bases between. The length of the CDR3 is 14 residues. The V gene's germline CDR1 is SGDLS and CDR2 YYNGEE. This CDR3 reads CASSPLGAGNTIYF. CDR3 nucleotides: TGTGCCAGCAGCCCCCTCGGAGCTGGAAACACCATATATTTT.

The chain has TRBV28 and TRBJ2-1; a weak D match, TRBD2 (7 bases). CDR1 is MDHEN and CDR2 is SYDVKM in the germline V gene. Trimming took 2 bases from V and 5 from J, leaving 28 bases between them. The CDR3 is 20 residues long. As DNA, the CDR3 is TGTGCCAGCAGTTTAATGACCAGCGGTCGGGGGGCACCGGGAAACAATGAGCAGTTCTTC. Translating it yields CASSLMTSGRGAPGNNEQFF.

This chain connects TRBV5-8 to TRBJ2-3, with D tentatively TRBD1 or TRBD2 (5 bases each). Per germline, CDR1 SGHTS and CDR2 YDEGEE. The length of the CDR3 is 17 residues. The V end lost 1 base, the J end lost 0 bases, and 15 bases lay between the germline ends. CDR3 region: CASSLKWGRTSTDTQYF. The CDR3 coding sequence is TGTGCCAGCAGCTTGAAGTGGGGCAGGACTAGCACAGATACGCAGTATTTT.

The chain uses TRBV6-5 and TRBJ1-1; weak D call: TRBD1 (5 bases). This CDR3 is built from 14 residues. From germline, CDR1 is MNHEY and CDR2 SVGAGI. Between the trimmed V and J ends, which lost 8 bases and 1 base, there was a span of 14 bases. The CDR3 DNA is TGTGCCAGCGGACCGGGGCTGGAGAACACTGAAGCTTTCTTT. It translates to CASGPGLENTEAFF.

This sequence joins TRBV5-1 and TRBJ1-6; D ambiguous. Germline CDR1 is SGHRS and CDR2 is YFSETQ. Trimming removed 0 bases from V and 8 bases from J, with 15 bases in between. The CDR3 length is 16 residues. CDR3 sequence (DNA): TGCGCCAGCAGCTTGGCCTACTCCGGAGTGGATTCACCCCTCCACTTT. This encodes CASSLAYSGVDSPLHF.

The gene calls are TRBV10-2 and TRBJ2-7, with D maybe TRBD2 (6 bases). With 6 bases removed from V and 0 bases from J, the gap between germline ends came to 15 bases. CDR1 WSHSY and CDR2 SAAADI come from the germline V gene. CDR3 length equals 15 residues. The CDR3 spells CASRPSTGVSYEQYF. The DNA of the CDR3 is TGCGCCAGCAGACCCTCCACGGGGGTCTCCTACGAGCAGTACTTC.

The rearrangement joins TRBV29-1 to TRBJ2-5; D is undetermined. Trimming shortened V by 5 bases and J by 4 bases, and 17 bases separated the two germline ends. This CDR3 is built from 14 residues. CDR1 and CDR2 from the germline V gene are SQVTM and ANQGSEA. Here the CDR3 DNA reads TGCAGCGTTCGGTGGCTTGGGATGGGAGAGACCCAGTACTTC. Translation gives CSVRWLGMGETQYF.

V gene TRBV18 combines with J gene TRBJ2-7; no clear D gene. With 5 bases removed from V and 7 bases from J, the gap between germline ends came to 15 bases. CDR3 length: 13 residues. Germline CDR1 and CDR2: KGHSH and LQKENI. The CDR3 DNA sequence: TGTGCCAGCTCATTTGGCCCCACCAGGGAGCAGTACTTC. Protein product: CASSFGPTREQYF. Using reference TRBV18 and TRBJ2-7 for the parts outside the CDR3, the full variable domain is NAGVMQNPRHLVRRRGQEARLRCSPMKGHSHVYWYRQLPEEGLKFMVYLQKENIIDESGMPKERFSAEFPKEGPSILRIQQVVRGDSAAYFCASSFGPTREQYFGPGTRLTVT.

The genes are TRBV30 and TRBJ1-5; no definite D call. Germline loops: CDR1 GTSNPN, CDR2 SVGIG (reference sequence). V lost 4 bases, J lost 2 bases, and 9 bases lay in between. The CDR3 is made up of 13 amino acids. CDR3 in DNA: TGTGCCTGGAATGGCCTTGGCAATCAGCCCCAGCATTTT. Protein product: CAWNGLGNQPQHF. Using reference TRBV30 and TRBJ1-5 for the parts outside the CDR3, the full variable domain is SQTIHQWPATLVQPVGSPLSLECTVEGTSNPNLYWYRQAAGRGLQLLFYSVGIGQISSEVPQNLSASRPQDRQFILSSKKLLLSDSGFYLCAWNGLGNQPQHFGDGTRLSIL.

The chain has TRBV19 and TRBJ2-1; 11 positions agree with TRBD2. The CDR3 totals 15 residues. CDR1 is LNHDA and CDR2 is SQIVND in the germline V gene (reference sequence). J lost 10 bases, V lost 6 bases, and 11 bases had no gene match. The CDR3 DNA reads as TGTGCCAGTAGCCCTCTAGCGGGAGGTATTCGGGAGCAGTTCTTC. Its translation is CASSPLAGGIREQFF.

The rearrangement uses TRBV30 and TRBJ2-3, with D hard to call. Germline values: CDR1 GTSNPN, CDR2 SVGIG (reference sequence). The CDR3 sequence is 14 residues long. Trimming stripped 1 base from V and 2 bases from J, with 10 bases between. CDR3: CAWSATRSTDTQYF. The CDR3 region has the DNA TGTGCCTGGAGTGCCACTCGTTCCACAGATACGCAGTATTTT.

The genes are TRBV10-3 and TRBJ2-7, with TRBD2 as a possible D gene (7 bases). The CDR3 has 14 amino acids. V was pared by 11 bases and J by 5 bases, with 22 bases between. Germline-derived CDR1 and CDR2 are ENHRY and SYGVKD. DNA for the CDR3: TGTGCCGCCGATGACGGGGGGCCCTTAGACGAGCAGTACTTC. Translated: CAADDGGPLDEQYF.

The chain combines TRBV29-1 with TRBJ2-3; TRBD1 aligns across 10 bases. With V trimmed by 2 bases and J by 5 bases, 7 bases remained unmatched. Germline loops: CDR1 SQVTM, CDR2 ANQGSEA. The CDR3 runs to 15 residues. This chain's CDR3 is CSVEFSGTGEDTQYF. The CDR3 DNA sequence: TGCAGCGTTGAATTTTCCGGGACAGGGGAAGATACGCAGTATTTT.

The V call is TRBV7-9, the J call TRBJ1-1; D is unresolved. Germline loops: CDR1 SEHNR, CDR2 FQNEAQ (reference sequence). The CDR3 has 15 residues. V lost 5 bases to trimming and J lost 8 bases, with 21 bases between them. The CDR3 DNA sequence: TGTGCCAGCAGCCCATTCGGGTGGGATGCCCCAGAAGCTTTCTTT. Protein product: CASSPFGWDAPEAFF.

The chain uses TRBV27 and TRBJ2-1; 11 bases are a match to TRBD2. V dropped 9 bases and J dropped 3; count of bases not matched to a gene: 4. The length of the CDR3 is 14 residues. CDR1 MNHEY and CDR2 SMNVEV come from the germline V gene (reference sequence). CDR3: CASGGLAVYNEQFF. The CDR3 DNA reads as TGTGCCAGTGGGGGACTAGCGGTCTACAATGAGCAGTTCTTC.